This T cell receptor beta chain was retrieved from a study of T cells in Graves' hyperthyroidism and ophthalmopathy. Overall study findings and caveats: Before onset, ophthalmopathy was predicted by the model a median roughly six months earlier.

Calling Graves' hyperthyroidism stable meant ophthalmopathy did not progress within 18 months. TCR beta CDR3 regions were amplified from RNA transcripts. First-round RT-PCR of the TCR CDR3 relied on the HTBI primer set. TCRdb fed the multiplex PCR reads into MiXCR, producing one record per CDR3 protein. The table shows a few hundred thousand distinct CDR3 sequences, with more than 45% occurring only once. This clonotype was found many times. Its antigen is unknown. Source material: peripheral blood or thyroid tissue (not recorded which). The sequence was collected from a woman between 18 and 29 years old with Graves' hyperthyroidism.

CDR3 sequence reads: CASNRGSNYEQYF. DNA of the CDR3: TGTGCCAGCAACCGGGGCAGCAACTACGAGCAGTACTTC. The V gene is TRBV7-9, the J gene TRBJ2-7; D may match TRBD1 or TRBD2 (5 bases each). CDR1 SEHNR and CDR2 FQNEAQ come from the germline V gene (reference sequence). The CDR3 is 13 residues long. The V end lost 7 bases, the J end lost 3 bases, and 13 bases lay between the germline ends. The variable domain in full, with the rest retrieved from reference TRBV7-9 and TRBJ2-7, is DTGVSQNPRHKITKRGQNVTFRCDPISEHNRLYWYRQTLGQGPEFLTYFQNEAQLEKSRLLSDRFSAERPKGSFSTLEIQRTEQGDSAMYLCASNRGSNYEQYFGPGTRLTVT.